A selection of T cell receptor beta chains follows, all from one sample in a study of blood T cell repertoires in COVID-19. The table came from immunoSEQ multiplex PCR; TCRdb's copy has only in-frame clones and leaves some out. The data show roughly 230,000 clones, 83% seen once. Sequenced sample: peripheral blood. The origin of the receptors is a human donor in a cohort sampled during active COVID-19. Each CDR3 is given with its conserved first and last residue. The order of the fields is clone size, J gene, V gene, CDR3 length, D gene, CDR3 protein, CDR3 DNA. A D gene is named only where the DNA matches it firmly. Clone size is shown for a subset of rows, as once, few, many or a class of expanded clone.

>few|TRBJ1-1|TRBV5-1|15|.
CASSLGGFKNTEAFF
TGCGCCAGCAGCTTGGGAGGTTTCAAGAACACTGAAGCTTTCTTT
>.|TRBJ1-1|TRBV6-5|15|.
CASSIDRPMNTEAFF
TGTGCCAGCAGTATCGACAGGCCCATGAACACTGAAGCTTTCTTT
>once|TRBJ1-6|TRBV6-4|15|TRBD1
CASSDRTGGNSPLHF
TGTGCCAGCAGTGACCGGACAGGGGGCAATTCACCCCTCCACTTT
>few|TRBJ1-6|TRBV18|17|TRBD1
CASSLKGQGAENSPLHF
TGTGCCAGCTCCCTTAAAGGACAGGGGGCCGAAAATTCACCCCTCCACTTT
>.|TRBJ2-2|TRBV30|18|TRBD2
CAWSAKGLAGVNTGELFF
TGTGCCTGGAGTGCAAAGGGACTAGCGGGGGTTAACACCGGGGAGCTGTTTTTT
>.|TRBJ2-3|TRBV6-5|14|.
CASSYSSITDTQYF
TGTGCCAGCAGTTACTCGAGTATCACAGATACGCAGTATTTT
>.|TRBJ2-5|TRBV19|13|.
CASSMRGLPTQYF
TGTGCCAGTAGTATGAGGGGACTCCCGACCCAGTACTTC
>.|TRBJ2-5|TRBV10-1|14|.
CASSESVAEETQYF
TGCGCCAGCAGTGAGTCTGTAGCGGAAGAGACCCAGTACTTC
>.|TRBJ2-5|TRBV6-5|14|.
CASSPYGGQETQYF
TGTGCCAGCAGTCCTTACGGGGGACAAGAGACCCAGTACTTC
>.|TRBJ1-2|TRBV19|14|TRBD1
CASSNSGQDDGYTF
TGTGCCAGTAGTAATTCAGGACAGGACGATGGCTACACCTTC
>.|TRBJ2-1|TRBV7-3|17|.
CASSLMATGGPENEQFF
TGTGCCAGCAGCTTAATGGCTACGGGGGGCCCCGAAAATGAGCAGTTCTTC